The 16 T cell receptor beta chains in this list originate from one sample, sequenced in a study of blood T cell repertoires in COVID-19. Assay: immunoSEQ multiplex PCR; the TCRdb copy retains only in-frame clones and omits some. The repertoire includes approximately 210,000 clones, around 83% of them detected once, and less than 3% sits in the top ten. The sequencing input was peripheral blood. The receptors were sampled from a man aged 45 to 65 with active or convalescent COVID-19.

The chain links TRBV5-1 to TRBJ1-1, with no clear D. Per the germline V gene, CDR1 is SGHRS and CDR2 is YFSETQ. Trimming shortened V by 6 bases and J by 0 bases, and 9 bases separated the two germline ends. This CDR3 region has 13 residues. The CDR3 bases are TGCGCCAGCAAAGCGGACCTGAACACTGAAGCTTTCTTT. Protein product: CASKADLNTEAFF.

This clone is a singleton in its sample. The chain has TRBV3-1 (or the pseudogene TRBV3-2) and TRBJ2-3; D gene unclear. This CDR3 contains 13 residues. Germline CDR1 LGHDT, CDR2 YNNKEL (reference sequence). The V end was cut by 1 base, the J end by 5 bases, with 7 bases between. The CDR3, as DNA: TGTGCCAGCAGCCAAGGACACGGAGATACGCAGTATTTT. It specifies CASSQGHGDTQYF.

The J gene is TRBJ1-6, the V gene TRBV11-3; D is uncertain. CDR3 length equals 15 residues. Germline assignment: CDR1 SGHNT and CDR2 YENEEA. V was cut by 0 bases and J by 5 bases, with 8 bases left in between. The CDR3: CASSLESGNNSPLHF. CDR3 bases: TGTGCCAGCAGCTTAGAGTCCGGGAATAATTCACCCCTCCACTTT.

The chain recombines TRBV19 with TRBJ1-5; D is possibly TRBD1 (5 bases). V was trimmed by 5 bases and J by 3 bases, leaving 20 bases between them. The length of the CDR3 is 17 residues. Germline V gene data show CDR1 as LNHDA and CDR2 as SQIVND (reference sequence). This CDR3 is CASSLGVRGGYNQPQHF. CDR3 coding DNA: TGTGCCAGTAGTCTGGGGGTCCGGGGGGGATACAATCAGCCCCAGCATTTT. The variable domain in full, with the rest retrieved from reference TRBV19 and TRBJ1-5, is DGGITQSPKYLFRKEGQNVTLSCEQNLNHDAMYWYRQDPGQGLRLIYYSQIVNDFQKGDIAEGYSVSREKKESFPLTVTSAQKNPTAFYLCASSLGVRGGYNQPQHFGDGTRLSIL.

The CDR3 nucleotides read TGTGCCAGCAGCATCGGACTAGCGGGACTAAACACAGATACGCAGTATTTT. Protein: CASSIGLAGLNTDTQYF. This rearrangement joins TRBV7-2 to TRBJ2-3; 12 nucleotides match TRBD2. V gave up 5 bases and J gave up 2 bases; unmatched junction bases: 8. The CDR3 loop spans 17 amino acids. CDR1 is SGHTA, CDR2 FQGNSA, per germline.

The CDR3 loop is CASSLDLGGGEQFF. DNA for the CDR3: TGCGCCAGCAGCTTGGATCTGGGGGGAGGTGAGCAGTTCTTC. This chain joins TRBV5-1 and TRBJ2-1, with a weak D call TRBD2 (6 bases). The ends were cut back, 0 bases at V and 9 bases at J, with 13 bases in the middle. CDR1 is SGHRS, CDR2 YFSETQ, per germline. This CDR3 is 14 amino acids long.

The gene calls are TRBV29-1 and TRBJ1-1; TRBD1 is a possible D gene (5 bases). The germline V gene encodes CDR1 SQVTM and CDR2 ANQGSEA. This CDR3 region has 12 residues. The CDR3 DNA reads as TGCAGTGGGGGGATACAGAACACTGAAGCTTTCTTT. It specifies CSGGIQNTEAFF.

Ten or more counts support this clone. The V call is TRBV2, the J call TRBJ2-7, with 12 bases matching TRBD1. V dropped 5 bases and J dropped 1; count of bases not matched to a gene: 6. In germline, CDR1 is SNHLY, CDR2 FYNNEI. The length of the CDR3 is 16 residues. The CDR3 sequence: CASSTTGQGASYEQYF. DNA for the CDR3: TGTGCCAGCAGTACGACGGGACAGGGGGCGTCCTACGAGCAGTACTTC.

The chain carries TRBV11-2 and TRBJ2-1; 9 bases are a match to TRBD1. Losses at the gene ends were 5 bases for V and 4 bases for J; bases not matched to a gene: 15. The CDR3 has 18 amino acids. The germline gives CDR1 SGHAT, CDR2 FQNNGV. CDR3 DNA: TGTGCCAGCAGCCCAAGGGGGGGAGGGACAGGGTATTACAATGAGCAGTTCTTC. This sequence encodes CASSPRGGGTGYYNEQFF.

The chain recombines TRBV28 with TRBJ2-5, with 9 bases identical to TRBD2. The CDR3 has 15 amino acids. The germline gives CDR1 MDHEN, CDR2 SYDVKM. Trimming cost V 6 bases and J 0 bases; bases outside gene matches: 5. In nucleotides, the CDR3 is TGTGCCAGCAGCCCTAGCGGGGCTTACCAAGAGACCCAGTACTTC. It yields the protein CASSPSGAYQETQYF.

The chain uses TRBV7-2 and TRBJ1-2; possibly TRBD1 for D (5 bases). Germline CDR1 SGHTA, CDR2 FQGNSA. The germline V and J ends were trimmed by 1 base and 4 bases, with 13 bases remaining between them. The CDR3 covers 15 residues. CDR3 coding DNA: TGTGCCAGCAGCTTAGTTCCGGGTAGGGGCTATGGCTACACCTTC. This codes for CASSLVPGRGYGYTF. The whole variable domain, filled in from reference TRBV7-2 and TRBJ1-2, reads GAGVSQSPSNKVTEKGKDVELRCDPISGHTALYWYRQSLGQGLEFLIYFQGNSAPDKSGLPSDRFSAERTGGSVSTLTIQRTQQEDSAVYLCASSLVPGRGYGYTFGSGTRLTVV.

The J gene is TRBJ2-7, the V gene TRBV5-1; D possibly corresponds to TRBD1 (6 bases). In germline, CDR1 is SGHRS, CDR2 YFSETQ. This CDR3 has 15 amino acids. V dropped 0 bases and J dropped 0 bases, with 10 bases sitting between them. The CDR3: CASSLEGDGSYEQYF. The CDR3 bases are TGCGCCAGCAGCTTGGAGGGGGATGGCTCCTACGAGCAGTACTTC.

The chain is built from TRBV14 and TRBJ1-2; 9 nucleotides match TRBD1. Trimming took 1 base from V and 0 from J; bases not matched to a gene: 12. This CDR3 has 19 amino acids. The germline V gene encodes CDR1 SGHDN and CDR2 FVKESK. The CDR3 loop reads CASSQVLGQGGGANYGYTF. CDR3 nucleotides: TGTGCCAGCAGCCAAGTCTTGGGACAGGGCGGAGGGGCTAACTATGGCTACACCTTC.

The J gene is TRBJ2-7, the V gene TRBV28, with a tentative D call TRBD1 (6 bases). CDR1 MDHEN and CDR2 SYDVKM come from the germline V gene. Trimming took 5 bases from V and 6 from J, leaving 17 bases between them. The CDR3 sequence is 14 residues long. CDR3: CASSPGDRSGEQYF. The CDR3, as DNA: TGTGCCAGCAGTCCCGGTGACAGGTCGGGCGAGCAGTACTTC.

The chain employs TRBV6-2 or TRBV6-3 and TRBJ1-2; 7 bases are a match to TRBD1. V lost 5 bases to trimming and J lost 4 bases; unmatched junction nucleotides: 10. Germline values: CDR1 MNHEY, CDR2 SVGEGT. The CDR3 covers 15 residues. The chain's CDR3 is CASSSPNRGSYGYTF. DNA of the CDR3: TGTGCCAGCAGTAGCCCTAACAGGGGATCCTATGGCTACACCTTC.

This clone has just a few counts. The V and J genes are TRBV28 and TRBJ1-1, with 8 bases that match TRBD1. The germline CDR1 and CDR2 sequences are MDHEN and SYDVKM. This CDR3 region has 15 residues. The V segment lost 5 bases and the J segment 6 bases; nucleotides outside the gene matches: 11. The CDR3 is CASSNTQGEGAEAFF. The CDR3 DNA reads as TGTGCCAGCAGTAATACACAGGGGGAAGGAGCTGAAGCTTTCTTT.